The rows below give T cell receptor beta chains drawn from one sample of a study of blood T cell repertoires in COVID-19. Sequencing used immunoSEQ multiplex PCR; TCRdb keeps in-frame clones, though not all of them. The repertoire holds fewer than 250,000 clones, with 84% as singletons. The sample taken for sequencing was PBMCs or T cells enriched from blood (not recorded which). The receptor set was obtained from a woman in her 30s who had been exposed to COVID-19. Each CDR3 is given with its conserved first and last residue. The D gene is left open where the match is weak. Only part of the rows carry a size: once, few, many, or a class if the clone is expanded.

>TRBJ1-3|TRBV21-1|-|-
CASNLELAGPWNTIYF
TGTGCCAGCAACCTCGAGCTGGCAGGGCCATGGAACACCATATATTTT
>TRBJ1-2|TRBV30|-|once
CAWSFAGLFNYGYTF
TGTGCCTGGAGTTTTGCAGGATTATTTAACTATGGCTACACCTTC
>TRBJ2-5|TRBV2|TRBD2|-
CASSVGTRGETQYF
TGTGCCAGCAGTGTAGGGACTAGAGGAGAGACCCAGTACTTC
>TRBJ2-7|TRBV10-2|-|-
CASKQGESSYEQYF
TGCGCCAGCAAACAGGGCGAGAGCTCCTACGAGCAGTACTTC
>TRBJ2-7|TRBV6-5|TRBD1|-
CASSYSSGQGTYEQYF
TGTGCCAGCAGTTACTCGTCGGGACAGGGCACCTACGAGCAGTACTTC
>TRBJ2-7|TRBV6-5|-|-
CASSYSGGSYEQYF
TGTGCCAGCAGTTACTCAGGCGGATCCTACGAGCAGTACTTC
>TRBJ1-1|TRBV19|-|-
CASSISGRGGNTEAFF
TGTGCCAGTAGTATTAGTGGGAGGGGAGGGAACACTGAAGCTTTCTTT
>TRBJ1-1|TRBV7-9|-|few
CASSLQNTEAFF
TGTGCCAGCAGCTTACAGAACACTGAAGCTTTCTTT
>TRBJ2-5|TRBV9|-|-
CASSAGREETQYF
TGTGCCAGCAGCGCCGGCCGGGAAGAGACCCAGTACTTC
>TRBJ1-2|TRBV7-3|TRBD1|-
CASSGQGVDGYTF
TGTGCCAGTTCGGGACAGGGGGTCGATGGCTACACCTTC
>TRBJ1-3|TRBV5-1|-|-
CASSLASGGISGNTIYF
TGCGCCAGCAGCTTGGCCTCTGGCGGGATCTCTGGAAACACCATATATTTT
>TRBJ2-5|TRBV9|-|once
CASSAGILKIETQYF
TGTGCCAGCAGCGCAGGAATCCTTAAAATAGAGACCCAGTACTTC
>TRBJ1-2|TRBV6-5|TRBD1|-
CASSSDRVDGYTF
TGTGCCAGCAGTTCGGACAGGGTAGATGGCTACACCTTC
>TRBJ1-1|TRBV5-1|-|few
CASKLRVEQGAFF
TGCGCCAGTAAGCTTAGAGTGGAGCAGGGTGCTTTCTTT
>TRBJ1-1|TRBV7-2|-|-
CASSLGAVTTEAFF
TGTGCCAGCAGCTTAGGGGCCGTTACTACTGAAGCTTTCTTT
>TRBJ2-1|TRBV19|TRBD2|-
CASSPTSGGYGEQFF
TGTGCCAGTAGCCCTACTAGCGGGGGATACGGTGAGCAGTTCTTC
>TRBJ1-2|TRBV4-3|TRBD1|once
CASSQRQGWDYGYTF
TGCGCCAGCAGCCAACGACAGGGCTGGGACTATGGCTACACCTTC
>TRBJ2-5|TRBV7-8|-|once
CASSSPEVQETQYF
TGTGCCAGCAGCTCCCCAGAGGTGCAAGAGACCCAGTACTTC
>TRBJ2-5|TRBV18|-|-
CASRAPSSETQYF
TGTGCCAGCCGCGCCCCTAGCTCAGAGACCCAGTACTTC
>TRBJ2-1|TRBV9|TRBD2|-
CASSVSRSGGGGEQFF
TGTGCCAGCAGTGTCTCGAGGAGTGGCGGGGGTGGTGAGCAGTTCTTC
>TRBJ1-2|TRBV2|TRBD1|-
CASSDRGQLSYYGYTF
TGTGCCAGCAGTGATCGGGGACAGCTAAGTTACTATGGCTACACCTTC
>TRBJ1-2|TRBV6-2/TRBV6-3|TRBD1|-
CASSYSGRGEYGYTF
TGTGCCAGCAGTTACTCGGGCAGGGGGGAGTATGGCTACACCTTC
>TRBJ1-4|TRBV7-9|TRBD1|-
CASSLGGTGGNEKLFF
TGTGCCAGCAGCTTAGGGGGGACAGGCGGTAATGAAAAACTGTTTTTT
>TRBJ1-4|TRBV27|TRBD1|-
CASSSGQGATLSNEKLFF
TGTGCCAGCAGTTCCGGACAGGGGGCAACACTGAGTAATGAAAAACTGTTTTTT
>TRBJ2-7|TRBV19|-|once
CASSIAHQGRTYEQYF
TGTGCCAGTAGTATAGCCCATCAGGGTAGGACCTACGAGCAGTACTTC
>TRBJ1-1|TRBV3-1/TRBV3-2|-|-
CASSQDRGLSAFF
TGTGCCAGCAGCCAAGACAGGGGTCTCTCGGCTTTCTTT
>TRBJ1-2|TRBV4-1|-|-
CASSPPPQGNYGYTF
TGCGCCAGCAGCCCACCCCCACAGGGTAACTATGGCTACACCTTC
>TRBJ1-1|TRBV14|TRBD1|-
CARPPQGAGDTEAFF
TGTGCCAGACCGCCGCAGGGGGCTGGGGACACTGAAGCTTTCTTT
>TRBJ2-1|TRBV15|TRBD2|-
CATSALPGLADYNEQFF
TGTGCCACCAGCGCTCTACCCGGACTAGCGGACTACAATGAGCAGTTCTTC
>TRBJ1-5|TRBV27|TRBD1|few
CASSLTGFNQPQHF
TGTGCCAGCAGTTTGACAGGGTTCAATCAGCCCCAGCATTTT
>TRBJ1-2|TRBV30|TRBD1|-
CAWSPGGPTYPNYGYTF
TGTGCCTGGAGTCCAGGGGGCCCCACATACCCTAACTATGGCTACACCTTC
>TRBJ2-1|TRBV2|TRBD2|-
CASRVWEGGNNEQFF
TGTGCCAGCAGAGTTTGGGAGGGCGGTAACAATGAGCAGTTCTTC
>TRBJ1-1|TRBV7-9|-|-
CASSHVRTEAFF
TGTGCCAGCAGCCACGTGAGAACTGAAGCTTTCTTT
>TRBJ1-2|TRBV5-1|TRBD1|-
CASSPPRSGGFNYGYTF
TGCGCCAGCAGCCCCCCACGGTCAGGGGGATTCAACTATGGCTACACCTTC
>TRBJ2-3|TRBV29-1|-|-
CSARDGFTDTQYF
TGCAGCGCTAGAGACGGGTTCACAGATACGCAGTATTTT
>TRBJ1-3|TRBV11-2|TRBD1|-
CASSLSTGTGNTIYF
TGTGCCAGCAGCCTGTCGACAGGGACTGGAAACACCATATATTTT
>TRBJ1-2|TRBV9|TRBD1|once
CASSLPGTGGRQGYTF
TGTGCCAGCAGCCTCCCCGGGACAGGGGGAAGGCAGGGCTACACCTTC
>TRBJ2-3|TRBV27|-|-
CASSYSLDTQYF
TGTGCCAGCAGTTACAGCCTAGATACGCAGTATTTT
>TRBJ2-2|TRBV7-2|-|-
CASSPRRGRAGELFF
TGTGCCAGCAGCCCACGGAGGGGGCGGGCCGGGGAGCTGTTTTTT
>TRBJ1-5|TRBV9|-|-
CASSVEGRAHQPQHF
TGTGCCAGCAGCGTAGAGGGCAGGGCCCATCAGCCCCAGCATTTT
>TRBJ2-3|TRBV10-3|TRBD2|-
CAISEPGLAVDTQYF
TGTGCCATCAGTGAGCCCGGACTAGCGGTGGATACGCAGTATTTT
>TRBJ1-1|TRBV5-6|-|-
CASSWGRDMNTEAFF
TGTGCCAGCAGCTGGGGGAGGGACATGAACACTGAAGCTTTCTTT
>TRBJ1-2|TRBV6-5|-|once
CASNSGYGYTF
TGTGCCAGCAACAGCGGCTATGGCTACACCTTC
>TRBJ2-7|TRBV5-1|-|-
CASSPGVGYEQYF
TGCGCCAGCAGCCCGGGGGTGGGCTACGAGCAGTACTTC
>TRBJ2-1|TRBV29-1|TRBD1|-
CSLRGTGSYNEQFF
TGCAGCCTAAGAGGGACAGGATCCTACAATGAGCAGTTCTTC
>TRBJ2-5|TRBV25-1|-|-
CASSESGRRAQYF
TGTGCCAGCAGTGAATCGGGACGGAGGGCCCAGTACTTC
>TRBJ2-6|TRBV18|-|-
CASSPTVGANVLTF
TGTGCCAGCTCACCCACAGTGGGGGCCAACGTCCTGACTTTC
>TRBJ1-1|TRBV7-8|-|-
CASSFPGVNTEAFF
TGTGCCAGCAGCTTCCCGGGGGTGAACACTGAAGCTTTCTTT
>TRBJ1-2|TRBV29-1|TRBD1|-
CSAQTGGGYGYTF
TGCAGCGCTCAAACAGGGGGCGGCTATGGCTACACCTTC
>TRBJ2-1|TRBV5-1|TRBD1|-
CASSLTPGTEDNEQFF
TGCGCCAGCAGCCTAACCCCCGGGACAGAAGACAATGAGCAGTTCTTC
>TRBJ1-2|TRBV6-2/TRBV6-3|-|-
CASSRAFWDSNYGYTF
TGTGCCAGCAGCAGAGCCTTCTGGGACTCTAACTATGGCTACACCTTC
>TRBJ2-7|TRBV7-8|TRBD2|-
CASSLLAGGFYEQYF
TGTGCCAGCAGCTTGCTAGCGGGGGGTTTCTACGAGCAGTACTTC
>TRBJ2-5|TRBV9|TRBD2|-
CASRTGTSLQETQYF
TGTGCCAGCAGGACCGGGACTAGCCTTCAAGAGACCCAGTACTTC
>TRBJ1-1|TRBV20-1|-|-
CSASRAGPSTEAFF
TGCAGTGCTAGTAGGGCGGGGCCGTCGACTGAAGCTTTCTTT
>TRBJ2-1|TRBV4-2|TRBD2|-
CASSQGPPSGGAHEQFF
TGTGCCAGCAGCCAAGGCCCTCCTAGCGGGGGGGCTCATGAGCAGTTCTTC
>TRBJ1-2|TRBV5-4|-|-
CASSQSHRQGGYTF
TGTGCCAGCAGCCAGTCCCACCGTCAGGGCGGCTACACCTTC
>TRBJ2-2|TRBV4-2|-|-
CASSPLNTGELFF
TGTGCCAGCAGCCCCCTGAACACCGGGGAGCTGTTTTTT
>TRBJ2-7|TRBV5-1|-|-
CASSLVGGEYEQYF
TGCGCCAGCAGCTTGGTAGGCGGGGAGTACGAGCAGTACTTC
>TRBJ1-4|TRBV29-1|TRBD1|-
CSVAPGQGATVHEKLFF
TGCAGCGTTGCCCCGGGACAGGGGGCTACGGTCCATGAAAAACTGTTTTTT
>TRBJ1-5|TRBV6-2/TRBV6-3|-|-
CASSYPRQPQHF
TGTGCCAGCAGTTACCCCCGGCAGCCCCAGCATTTT